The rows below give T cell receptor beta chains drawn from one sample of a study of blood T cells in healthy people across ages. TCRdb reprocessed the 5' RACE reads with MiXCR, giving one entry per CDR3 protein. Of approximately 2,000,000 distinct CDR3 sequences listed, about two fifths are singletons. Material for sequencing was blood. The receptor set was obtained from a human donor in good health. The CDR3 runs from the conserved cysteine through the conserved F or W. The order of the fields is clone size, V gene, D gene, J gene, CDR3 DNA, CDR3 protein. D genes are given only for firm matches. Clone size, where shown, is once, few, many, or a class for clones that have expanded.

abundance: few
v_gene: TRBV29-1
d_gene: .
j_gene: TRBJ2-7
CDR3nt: TGCAGCGTTGAAGCGGGAACCTCCTACGAGCAGTACTTC
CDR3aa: CSVEAGTSYEQYF

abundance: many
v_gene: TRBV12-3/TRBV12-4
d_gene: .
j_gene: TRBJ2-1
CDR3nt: TGTGCCAGCAGTTCCCCTAATGAGCAGTTCTTC
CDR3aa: CASSSPNEQFF

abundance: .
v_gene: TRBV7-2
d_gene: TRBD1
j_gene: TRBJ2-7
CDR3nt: TGTGCCAGCAGCTTAGATGTAGGACAGGTCCCCTACGAGCAGTACTTC
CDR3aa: CASSLDVGQVPYEQYF

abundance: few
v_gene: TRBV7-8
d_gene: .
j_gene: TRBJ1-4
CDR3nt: TGTGCCAGCAGCCCTAGTAGGGGGGGGGGAAAACTGTTTTTT
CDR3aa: CASSPSRGGGKLFF

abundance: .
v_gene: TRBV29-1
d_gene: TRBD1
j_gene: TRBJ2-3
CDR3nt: TGCAGCGGGAAGGGAGGACAGGGGGCAACAGATACGCAGTATTTT
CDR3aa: CSGKGGQGATDTQYF

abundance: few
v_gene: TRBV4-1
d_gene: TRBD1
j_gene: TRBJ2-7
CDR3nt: TGCGCCAGCAGCCAAACGACAGGGGACCGTCCCTACGAGCAGTACTTC
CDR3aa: CASSQTTGDRPYEQYF

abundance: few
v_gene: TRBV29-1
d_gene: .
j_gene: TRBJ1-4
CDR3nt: TGCAGCGTAAGGGGGGCTGAAAAACTGTTTTTT
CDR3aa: CSVRGAEKLFF

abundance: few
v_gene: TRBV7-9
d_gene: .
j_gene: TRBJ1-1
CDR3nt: TGTGCCAGCAGCCCGCCTTTTGGACTTTCCACTGAAGCTTTCTTT
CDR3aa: CASSPPFGLSTEAFF

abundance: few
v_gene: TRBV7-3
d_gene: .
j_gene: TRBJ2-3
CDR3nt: TGTGCCAGCAGCTTCCAAAATACGGATACGCAGTATTTT
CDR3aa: CASSFQNTDTQYF

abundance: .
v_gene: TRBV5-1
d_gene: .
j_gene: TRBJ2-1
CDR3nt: TGCGCCAGCAGCTTGTGTTCTGGCTACAATGAGCAGTTCTTC
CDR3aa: CASSLCSGYNEQFF

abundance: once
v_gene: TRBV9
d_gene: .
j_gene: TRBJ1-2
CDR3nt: TGTGCCTGCAGCGTAGCCTCCGGGGGTAACTATGGCTACACCTTC
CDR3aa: CACSVASGGNYGYTF

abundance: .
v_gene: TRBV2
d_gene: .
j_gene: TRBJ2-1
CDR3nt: TGTGCCACTTTACAGGCCCTTCACGCCAATGAGCAGTTCTTC
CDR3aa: CATLQALHANEQFF

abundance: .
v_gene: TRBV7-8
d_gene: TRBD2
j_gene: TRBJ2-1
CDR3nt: TGTGCCAGCAGCTTATTTATTGTGCTAGCGGGGGGGCAATCTTACTACAATGAGCAGTTCTTC
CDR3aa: CASSLFIVLAGGQSYYNEQFF

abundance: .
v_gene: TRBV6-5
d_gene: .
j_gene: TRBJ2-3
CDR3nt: TGTGCCAGCAGGCGGGACCCATCCCAGGGTACGCAGTATTTT
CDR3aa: CASRRDPSQGTQYF

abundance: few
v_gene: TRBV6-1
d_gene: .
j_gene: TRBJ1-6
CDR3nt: TGTGTCAGCAGTGAAGTCGATAAGACAGGAGGTAATTCACCCCTCCACTTT
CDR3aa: CVSSEVDKTGGNSPLHF

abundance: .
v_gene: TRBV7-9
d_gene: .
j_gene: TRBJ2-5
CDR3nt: TGTGCCAGCAGCTTATCCTATGAGGAAGGGGAGACCCAGTACTTC
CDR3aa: CASSLSYEEGETQYF

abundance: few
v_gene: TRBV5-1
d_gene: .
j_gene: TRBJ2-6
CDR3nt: TGCGCCAGCGGCCGTCTTACAGGGACTGGGGCCAACGTCCTGACTTTC
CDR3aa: CASGRLTGTGANVLTF

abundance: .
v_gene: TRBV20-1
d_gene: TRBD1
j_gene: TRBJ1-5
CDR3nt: TGCAGTGTCCCTGGGGGGGGACAGGGGAAACCCCAGCATTTT
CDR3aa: CSVPGGGQGKPQHF

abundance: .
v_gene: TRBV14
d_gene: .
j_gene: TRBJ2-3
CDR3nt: TGTGCCAGCAGCCAGAGGCTAATACCCACAGATACGCAGTATTTT
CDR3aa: CASSQRLIPTDTQYF

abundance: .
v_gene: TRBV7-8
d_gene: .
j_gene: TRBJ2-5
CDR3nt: TGTGCCAGCAGAGGAATTAGCGCCAACCAAGAGACCCAGTACTTC
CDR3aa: CASRGISANQETQYF

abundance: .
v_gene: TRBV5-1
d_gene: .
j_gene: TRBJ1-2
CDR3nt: TGCGCCAGCAGTGAGCAAATGAATGGCTACACCTTC
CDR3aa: CASSEQMNGYTF

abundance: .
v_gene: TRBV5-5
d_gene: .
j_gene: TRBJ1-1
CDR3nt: TGTGCCAGCAGCTTGGTTCCAGGGGAGATCACTGAAGCTTTCTTT
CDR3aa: CASSLVPGEITEAFF

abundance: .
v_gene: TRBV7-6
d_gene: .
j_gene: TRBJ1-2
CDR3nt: TGTGCCAGCAGCTTAGCAGAGGAGGGGTGGTGGGGCTACACCTTC
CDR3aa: CASSLAEEGWWGYTF

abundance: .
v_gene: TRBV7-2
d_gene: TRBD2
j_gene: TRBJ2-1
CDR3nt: TGTGCCAGCAGCTTAGAAGGGACTAGCGGGGGATGGCAGTTCTTC
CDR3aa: CASSLEGTSGGWQFF

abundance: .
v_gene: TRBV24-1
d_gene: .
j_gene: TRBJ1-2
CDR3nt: TGTGCCACCAGTGATTTGATACGGGACCATGGCTACACCTTC
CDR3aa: CATSDLIRDHGYTF

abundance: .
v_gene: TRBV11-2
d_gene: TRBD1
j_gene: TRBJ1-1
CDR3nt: TGTGCCAGCAGCTTCCGGACAGGGAGTAACGCTGAAGCTTTCTTT
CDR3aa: CASSFRTGSNAEAFF

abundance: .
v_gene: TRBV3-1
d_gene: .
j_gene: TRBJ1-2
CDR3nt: TGTGCCAGCAGCCAAGATCCAGGGGATCTTTATGGCTACACCTTC
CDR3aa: CASSQDPGDLYGYTF

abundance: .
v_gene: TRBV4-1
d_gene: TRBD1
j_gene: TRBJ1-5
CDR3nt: TGCGCCAGCAGCCAAACCAGGACAGGGGTGGGTCAGCCCCAGCATTTT
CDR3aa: CASSQTRTGVGQPQHF

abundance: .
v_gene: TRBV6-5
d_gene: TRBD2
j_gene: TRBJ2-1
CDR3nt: TGTGCCAGCAGTTACTGGGGACTAATCGGCGATGAGCAGTTCTTC
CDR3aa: CASSYWGLIGDEQFF

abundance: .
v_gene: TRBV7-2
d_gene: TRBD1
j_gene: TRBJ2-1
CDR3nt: TGTGCCAGCAGCTGGTACAGGGGAAAGCAGTTCTTC
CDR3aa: CASSWYRGKQFF

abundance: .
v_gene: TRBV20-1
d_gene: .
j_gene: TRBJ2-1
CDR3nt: TGCAGTGCTAGACCTCCGCCCAATGAGCAGTTCTTC
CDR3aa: CSARPPPNEQFF